The TCR beta chain under discussion was sequenced for a study of T cell responses to AZD1222 COVID-19 vaccine. Study-wide points: The donor cohort was predominantly white British with a female majority, and clonal diversity may have been underestimated.

The CDR3 totals 15 residues. Germline CDR1 and CDR2: SNHLY and FYNNEI. Trimming pared 1 base from V and 2 bases from J, leaving 11 bases between. The repertoire was sequenced with immunoSEQ multiplex PCR; TCRdb's copy has only in-frame clones and lacks some. The data show under 50,000 clones, around four fifths seen once. As concerns this clone: Its cognate antigen is unknown.

The chain has TRBV2 and TRBJ1-2, with D possibly matching TRBD1 (5 bases). Sample: peripheral blood, taken 28 days after the second dose of the MenACWY control vaccine. This TCR derives from an adult who received the MenACWY meningococcal vaccine as a control. The CDR3 nucleotides read TGTGCCAGCAGTGAAGTCGGGGGAGGGAACTATGGCTACACCTTC. The encoded protein is CASSEVGGGNYGYTF.